This paragraph reports one TCR beta chain. This clonotype was detected only once. This clone's antigen is unknown. One base away there is no much larger clone; base qualities are not given. One read yields weak evidence. This sample was included in a study of molecular identifiers for immune sequencing clone quantification (dated 2018 in TCRdb). Background on the whole study: For a replicate experiment, RNA from roughly 20,000 or 100,000 naive CD8 T cells was divided into five aliquots, of which four were sequenced. The study was a methods study using CD8 T cells to benchmark molecular-identifier clustering-based TCR repertoire sequencing (MIDCIRS) and TCR RNA copy counting. Broad study findings and their caveats: When barcode sub-clustering was not used, chimeric consensus sequences inflated TCR diversity, with chimeras reaching as high as 47%. The sizes of highly expanded clones could end up underestimated when identical TCR molecules share a barcode. In CMV-specific effector cells, clones with more than 20 RNA copies contained over 98% of molecules, whereas in naive cells such clones contained under 1% of molecules. The naive libraries included spiked-in Jurkat TCR RNA (around nine copies' worth), and this Jurkat TCR RNA is not part of the donor repertoire. Even against a background of one million naive CD8 T cells, spiked-in Jurkat TCR RNA amounting to a single cell's worth was reported to be detectable. Modeling estimated 2.5 to 3.5 recovered TCR RNA copies per cell, compared with about 10 by digital PCR, which implies approximately 30% capture efficiency.

Library prep was done by PCR. For sequencing, a NextSeq 500 was employed. Preparation of bulk TCR libraries followed a previously described approach, with the TCR primers listed in Table S5. Total RNA was purified with the Qiagen AllPrep DNA/RNA kit. Before analysis, reads from multiple sequencing runs of one library were combined. The authors' analysis ran thus. Only reads with exact TCR constant sequence were kept, trimmed to 150 nt, and grouped by their 12-nt molecular barcodes. Within each barcode group, reads were sub-clustered at a 15% Levenshtein threshold, and quality-weighted consensus sequences were built per RNA molecule. Non-functional sequences were discarded, and so were lower-count sequences lying one edit away from another sequence. Based on a fit of two negative binomial distributions, barcode sub-clusters having less than 20% of the maximum read count were discarded. TCRdb trimmed the raw reads at Q25, called clones with MiXCR and kept productive beta chains. Each entry merges the rows of one CDR3 protein and shows their most common DNA and genes. TCRdb's processing, not the study's, gives the V and J calls here. For this sample the table gives about 40,000 distinct CDR3 sequences, of which 24% were detected only once. The top ten clones comprise around 0.89% of the sample.

A distance of 19 bases separates the germline ends of V and J, which lose 6 bases and 1 base respectively. Including the terminal cysteine and phenylalanine, the CDR3 comprises 17 residues. CDR3 DNA only is kept here, 51 bases in frame from base 1. CDR1 and CDR2 were assigned from the germline V gene (reference sequence) as DFQATT and SNEGSKA. Libraries of naive CD8 T cells were generated from roughly 20,000 to 1,000,000 sorted cells, with 10%, 30% or 50% of the purified RNA used. Naive CD8 T cells were FACS-sorted as CD8+CD4-CCR7+CD45RA+ on a BD FACSAria II into RLT Plus buffer. To test detection sensitivity, Jurkat RNA equal to 9 to 10 TCR copies was added to samples of roughly 18,000-1,100,000 naive CD8 T cells. CD8 T cells were enriched with RosetteSep CD8+ T Cell Enrichment Cocktail and Ficoll-Paque, followed by ACK red cell lysis.

What was sequenced was naive CD8+ T cells from blood, with Jurkat cell RNA spiked in. This specimen's cell subset or site label, per the study, means: FACS-sorted CD8+CD4-CCR7+CD45RA+ naive T cells. The chain uses TRBV20-1 and TRBJ2-6; the D region possibly corresponds to TRBD1 (6 bases align). The source is a human donor in good health. Some libraries in this study had Jurkat cell RNA spiked in. The nucleotides are TGCAGTGCAACAAGACTTACAGGGTCATCTGGGGCCAACGTCCTGACTTTC. This codes for CSATRLTGSSGANVLTF.